What follows describes a single T cell receptor beta chain. Its specificity is unknown. These data originate in a study of T cell clusters in autoimmune cytopenias. TRB rearrangements were amplified by touch-down multiplex PCR with mixed TRB-A/B primers. Following a re-call of the multiplex PCR reads, TCRdb has one entry per CDR3 protein and lacks DNA. This listing includes approximately 6,000 distinct CDR3 sequences. This CDR3 region has 14 residues. The germline V gene has CDR1 DFQATT and CDR2 SNEGSKA (reference sequence). TRB was amplified from roughly 250 ng of peripheral blood genomic DNA per sample. Findings and caveats of the study: No cluster-lack signature appeared between secondary cytopenia and chronic lymphocytic leukemia patients, apparently due to lymphoma masking.

The sample was also reused in another study, on T cell repertoires in aging, cancer and after chemotherapy.

The sequenced sample consisted of peripheral blood. The rearrangement joins TRBV20-1 to TRBJ1-2; as DNA is missing, the TRBD1 call by TCRdb cannot be tested. The origin of this receptor is a human donor in good health. The CDR3 reads CSAREGQGVYGYTF.